The clone carrying this TCR beta chain showed up just a few times. Relative to the germline gene, one junction end is altered; a read error may explain this. This CDR3 has 16 residues. Germline CDR1 and CDR2: DFQATT and SNEGSKA (reference sequence). TCRdb re-called the 5' RACE reads through MiXCR, storing one row per CDR3 protein. This repertoire shows under 900,000 distinct CDR3 sequences, about 20% found once; its top ten account for roughly 14%. The sample belongs to a study of identical twins. These data also featured in a second study, about T cells expressing NK-cell markers.

Source material: PBMCs. The receptor comes from a woman younger than 35 in good health. The rearrangement uses TRBV20-1 and TRBJ2-2; 13 bases align to TRBD2. The CDR3 sequence: CSARGGTSGNSGELFF. In DNA, the CDR3 is TGCAGTGCTAGAGGAGGGACTAGCGGGAACTCCGGGGAGCTGTTTTTT.